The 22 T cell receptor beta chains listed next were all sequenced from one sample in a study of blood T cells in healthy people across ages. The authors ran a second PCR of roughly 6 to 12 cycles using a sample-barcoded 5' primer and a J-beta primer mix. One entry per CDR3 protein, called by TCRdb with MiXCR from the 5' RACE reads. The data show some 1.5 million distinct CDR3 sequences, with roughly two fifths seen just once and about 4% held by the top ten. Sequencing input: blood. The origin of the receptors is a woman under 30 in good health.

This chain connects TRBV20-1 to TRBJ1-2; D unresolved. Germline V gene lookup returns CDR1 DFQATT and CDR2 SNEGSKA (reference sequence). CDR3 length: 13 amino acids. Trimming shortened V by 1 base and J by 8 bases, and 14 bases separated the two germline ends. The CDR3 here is CSARAQAGRGYTF. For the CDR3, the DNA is TGCAGTGCTAGAGCCCAGGCAGGCAGGGGCTACACCTTC.

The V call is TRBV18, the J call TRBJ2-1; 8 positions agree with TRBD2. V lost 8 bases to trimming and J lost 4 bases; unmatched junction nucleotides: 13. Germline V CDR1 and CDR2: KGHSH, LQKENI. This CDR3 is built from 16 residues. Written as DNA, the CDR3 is TGTGCCAGCCCACGACCAGGTAGCGGGGAGTACAATGAGCAGTTCTTC. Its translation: CASPRPGSGEYNEQFF.

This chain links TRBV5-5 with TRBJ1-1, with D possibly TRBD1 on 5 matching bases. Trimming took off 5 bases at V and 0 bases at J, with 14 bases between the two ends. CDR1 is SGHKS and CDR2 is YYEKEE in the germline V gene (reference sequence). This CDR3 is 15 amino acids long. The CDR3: CASRSGRALNTEAFF. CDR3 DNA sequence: TGTGCCAGCAGGTCGGGACGGGCCCTGAACACTGAAGCTTTCTTT.

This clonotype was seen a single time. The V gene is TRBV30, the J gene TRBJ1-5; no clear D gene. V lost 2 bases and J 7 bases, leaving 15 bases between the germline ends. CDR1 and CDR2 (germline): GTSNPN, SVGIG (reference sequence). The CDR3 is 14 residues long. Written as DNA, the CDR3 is TGTGCCTGGAGTCCTCCTGGGGAGAAACAGCCCCAGCATTTT. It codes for CAWSPPGEKQPQHF.

Here the CDR3 reads CASTRAGHYGYTF. The CDR3 DNA is TGTGCCAGCACCCGGGCGGGACACTATGGCTACACCTTC. The rearrangement joins TRBV21-1 to TRBJ1-2; the D segment call TRBD1 is taken from the table without a DNA check. TRBV21-1 is described as a pseudogene. The CDR3 is 13 residues long.

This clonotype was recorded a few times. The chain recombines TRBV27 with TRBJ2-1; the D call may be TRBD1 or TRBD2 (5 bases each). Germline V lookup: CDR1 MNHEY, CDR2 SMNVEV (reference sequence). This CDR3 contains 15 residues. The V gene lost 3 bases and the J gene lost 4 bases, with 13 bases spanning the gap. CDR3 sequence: CASSFGTKSYNEQFF. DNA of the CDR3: TGTGCCAGCAGTTTCGGGACCAAATCTTACAATGAGCAGTTCTTC.

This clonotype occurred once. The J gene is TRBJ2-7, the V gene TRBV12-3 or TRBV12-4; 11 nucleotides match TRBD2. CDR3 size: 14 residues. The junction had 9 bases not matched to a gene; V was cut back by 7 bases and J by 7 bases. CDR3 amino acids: CASTLAGAYNEQYF. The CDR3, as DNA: TGTGCCAGCACACTAGCGGGAGCCTACAATGAGCAGTACTTC.

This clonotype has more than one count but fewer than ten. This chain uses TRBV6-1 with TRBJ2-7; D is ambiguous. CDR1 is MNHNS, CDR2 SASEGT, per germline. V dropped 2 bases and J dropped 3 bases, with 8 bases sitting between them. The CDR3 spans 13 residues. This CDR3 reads CASSEIVFYEQYF. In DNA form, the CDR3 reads TGTGCCAGCAGTGAAATTGTATTCTACGAGCAGTACTTC.

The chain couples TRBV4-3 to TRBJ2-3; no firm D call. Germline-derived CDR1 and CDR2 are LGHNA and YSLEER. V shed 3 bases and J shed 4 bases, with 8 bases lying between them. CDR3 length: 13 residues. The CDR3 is CASSHANSDTQYF. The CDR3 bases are TGCGCCAGCAGCCATGCAAATTCAGATACGCAGTATTTT.

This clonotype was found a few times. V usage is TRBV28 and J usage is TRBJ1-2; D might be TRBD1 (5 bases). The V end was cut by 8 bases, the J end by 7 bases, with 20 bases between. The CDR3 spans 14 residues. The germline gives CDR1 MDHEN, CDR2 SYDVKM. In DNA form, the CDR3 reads TGTGCCAGCGGTAACAGGTCGCCGCGGGGTGGCTACACCTTC. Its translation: CASGNRSPRGGYTF.

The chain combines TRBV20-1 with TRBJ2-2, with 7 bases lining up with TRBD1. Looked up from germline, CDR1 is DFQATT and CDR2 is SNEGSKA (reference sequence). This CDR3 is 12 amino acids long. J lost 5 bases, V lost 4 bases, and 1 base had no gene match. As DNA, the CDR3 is TGCAGTGCTACAGGGGGAACCGGGGAGCTGTTTTTT. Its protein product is CSATGGTGELFF.

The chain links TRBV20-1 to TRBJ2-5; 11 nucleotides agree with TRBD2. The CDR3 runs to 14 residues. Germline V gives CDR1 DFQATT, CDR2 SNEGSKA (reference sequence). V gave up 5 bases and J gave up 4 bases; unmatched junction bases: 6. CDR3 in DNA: TGCAGTGCTTATAGCGGGGGGGCCTCAGAGACCCAGTACTTC. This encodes CSAYSGGASETQYF.

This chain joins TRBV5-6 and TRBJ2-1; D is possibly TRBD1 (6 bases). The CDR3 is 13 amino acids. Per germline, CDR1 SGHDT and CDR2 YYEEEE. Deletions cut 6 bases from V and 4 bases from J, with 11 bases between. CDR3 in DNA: TGTGCCAGCAACGCGGACAGTTACAATGAGCAGTTCTTC. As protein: CASNADSYNEQFF. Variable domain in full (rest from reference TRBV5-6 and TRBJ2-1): DAGVTQSPTHLIKTRGQQVTLRCSPKSGHDTVSWYQQALGQGPQFIFQYYEEEERQRGNFPDRFSGHQFPNYSSELNVNALLLGDSALYLCASNADSYNEQFFGPGTRLTVL.

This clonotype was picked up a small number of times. CDR3 in DNA: TGTGCCAGCAGTTTATCCCGACATACCCCGACAGAAGAGACCCAGTACTTC. This encodes CASSLSRHTPTEETQYF. The V and J genes are TRBV28 and TRBJ2-5, with a possible D match to TRBD1 (5 bases). The V and J ends lost 1 base and 3 bases respectively, with 18 bases between them. The CDR3 totals 17 residues. In germline, CDR1 is MDHEN, CDR2 SYDVKM.

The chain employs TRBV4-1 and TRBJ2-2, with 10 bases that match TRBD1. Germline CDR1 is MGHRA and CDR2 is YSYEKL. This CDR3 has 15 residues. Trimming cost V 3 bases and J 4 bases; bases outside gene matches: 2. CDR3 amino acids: CASSHGTGVTGELFF. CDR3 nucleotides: TGCGCCAGCAGCCACGGGACAGGGGTCACCGGGGAGCTGTTTTTT.

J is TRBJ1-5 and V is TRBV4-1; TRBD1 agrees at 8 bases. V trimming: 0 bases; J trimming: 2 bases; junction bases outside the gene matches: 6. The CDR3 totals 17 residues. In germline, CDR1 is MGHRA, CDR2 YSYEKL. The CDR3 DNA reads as TGCGCCAGCAGCCAAGACCAGGGGGCGTTGGGCAATCAGCCCCAGCATTTT. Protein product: CASSQDQGALGNQPQHF.

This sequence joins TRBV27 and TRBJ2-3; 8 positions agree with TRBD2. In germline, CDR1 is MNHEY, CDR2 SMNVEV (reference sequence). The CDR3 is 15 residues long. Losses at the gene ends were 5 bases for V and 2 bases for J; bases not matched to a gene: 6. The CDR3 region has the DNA TGTGCCAGCAGTATGCTAGCGGGTATCACAGATACGCAGTATTTT. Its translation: CASSMLAGITDTQYF.

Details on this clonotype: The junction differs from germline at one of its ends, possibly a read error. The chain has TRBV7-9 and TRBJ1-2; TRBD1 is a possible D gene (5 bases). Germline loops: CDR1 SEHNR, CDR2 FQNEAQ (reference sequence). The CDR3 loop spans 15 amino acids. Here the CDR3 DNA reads TGTTCCAGCAGTCTTGTAGGGGAAAGTAACTATGGCTACACCTTC. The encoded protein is CSSSLVGESNYGYTF. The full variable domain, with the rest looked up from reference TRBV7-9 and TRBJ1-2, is DTGVSQNPRHKITKRGQNVTFRCDPISEHNRLYWYRQTLGQGPEFLTYFQNEAQLEKSRLLSDRFSAERPKGSFSTLEIQRTEQGDSAMYLCSSSLVGESNYGYTFGSGTRLTVV.

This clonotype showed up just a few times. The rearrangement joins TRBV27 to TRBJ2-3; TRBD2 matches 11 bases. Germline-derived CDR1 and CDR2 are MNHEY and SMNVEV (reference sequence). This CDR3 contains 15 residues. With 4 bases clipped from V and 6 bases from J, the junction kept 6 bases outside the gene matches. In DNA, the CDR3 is TGTGCCAGCAGTTCTCTACTAGCGGGAGTGGATACGCAGTATTTT. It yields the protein CASSSLLAGVDTQYF.

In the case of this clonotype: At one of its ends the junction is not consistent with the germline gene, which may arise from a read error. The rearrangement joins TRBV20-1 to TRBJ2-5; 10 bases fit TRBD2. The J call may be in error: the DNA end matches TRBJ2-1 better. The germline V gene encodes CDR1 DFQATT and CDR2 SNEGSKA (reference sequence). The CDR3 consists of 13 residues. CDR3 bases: TGCAGTCCTAGCGGGAGAGCAGGAGAGACCCAGTTCTTC. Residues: CSPSGRAGETQFF.

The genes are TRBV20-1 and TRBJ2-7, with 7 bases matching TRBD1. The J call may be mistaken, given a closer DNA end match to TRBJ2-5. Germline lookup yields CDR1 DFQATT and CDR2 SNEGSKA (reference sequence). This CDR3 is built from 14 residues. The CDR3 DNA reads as TGCAGTGCCCAGCAGGGGGTAGTAAGCGGGACCCAGTACTTC. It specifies CSAQQGVVSGTQYF.

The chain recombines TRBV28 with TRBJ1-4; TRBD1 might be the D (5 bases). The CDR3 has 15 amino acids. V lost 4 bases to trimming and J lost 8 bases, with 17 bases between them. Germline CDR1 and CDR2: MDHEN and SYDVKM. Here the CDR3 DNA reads TGTGCCAGCAGTTCCGGGGGGGATCCTACAGAAAAACTGTTTTTT. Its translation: CASSSGGDPTEKLFF. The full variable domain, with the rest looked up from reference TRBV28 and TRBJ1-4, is DVKVTQSSRYLVKRTGEKVFLECVQDMDHENMFWYRQDPGLGLRLIYFSYDVKMKEKGDIPEGYSVSREKKERFSLILESASTNQTSMYLCASSSGGDPTEKLFFGSGTQLSVL.